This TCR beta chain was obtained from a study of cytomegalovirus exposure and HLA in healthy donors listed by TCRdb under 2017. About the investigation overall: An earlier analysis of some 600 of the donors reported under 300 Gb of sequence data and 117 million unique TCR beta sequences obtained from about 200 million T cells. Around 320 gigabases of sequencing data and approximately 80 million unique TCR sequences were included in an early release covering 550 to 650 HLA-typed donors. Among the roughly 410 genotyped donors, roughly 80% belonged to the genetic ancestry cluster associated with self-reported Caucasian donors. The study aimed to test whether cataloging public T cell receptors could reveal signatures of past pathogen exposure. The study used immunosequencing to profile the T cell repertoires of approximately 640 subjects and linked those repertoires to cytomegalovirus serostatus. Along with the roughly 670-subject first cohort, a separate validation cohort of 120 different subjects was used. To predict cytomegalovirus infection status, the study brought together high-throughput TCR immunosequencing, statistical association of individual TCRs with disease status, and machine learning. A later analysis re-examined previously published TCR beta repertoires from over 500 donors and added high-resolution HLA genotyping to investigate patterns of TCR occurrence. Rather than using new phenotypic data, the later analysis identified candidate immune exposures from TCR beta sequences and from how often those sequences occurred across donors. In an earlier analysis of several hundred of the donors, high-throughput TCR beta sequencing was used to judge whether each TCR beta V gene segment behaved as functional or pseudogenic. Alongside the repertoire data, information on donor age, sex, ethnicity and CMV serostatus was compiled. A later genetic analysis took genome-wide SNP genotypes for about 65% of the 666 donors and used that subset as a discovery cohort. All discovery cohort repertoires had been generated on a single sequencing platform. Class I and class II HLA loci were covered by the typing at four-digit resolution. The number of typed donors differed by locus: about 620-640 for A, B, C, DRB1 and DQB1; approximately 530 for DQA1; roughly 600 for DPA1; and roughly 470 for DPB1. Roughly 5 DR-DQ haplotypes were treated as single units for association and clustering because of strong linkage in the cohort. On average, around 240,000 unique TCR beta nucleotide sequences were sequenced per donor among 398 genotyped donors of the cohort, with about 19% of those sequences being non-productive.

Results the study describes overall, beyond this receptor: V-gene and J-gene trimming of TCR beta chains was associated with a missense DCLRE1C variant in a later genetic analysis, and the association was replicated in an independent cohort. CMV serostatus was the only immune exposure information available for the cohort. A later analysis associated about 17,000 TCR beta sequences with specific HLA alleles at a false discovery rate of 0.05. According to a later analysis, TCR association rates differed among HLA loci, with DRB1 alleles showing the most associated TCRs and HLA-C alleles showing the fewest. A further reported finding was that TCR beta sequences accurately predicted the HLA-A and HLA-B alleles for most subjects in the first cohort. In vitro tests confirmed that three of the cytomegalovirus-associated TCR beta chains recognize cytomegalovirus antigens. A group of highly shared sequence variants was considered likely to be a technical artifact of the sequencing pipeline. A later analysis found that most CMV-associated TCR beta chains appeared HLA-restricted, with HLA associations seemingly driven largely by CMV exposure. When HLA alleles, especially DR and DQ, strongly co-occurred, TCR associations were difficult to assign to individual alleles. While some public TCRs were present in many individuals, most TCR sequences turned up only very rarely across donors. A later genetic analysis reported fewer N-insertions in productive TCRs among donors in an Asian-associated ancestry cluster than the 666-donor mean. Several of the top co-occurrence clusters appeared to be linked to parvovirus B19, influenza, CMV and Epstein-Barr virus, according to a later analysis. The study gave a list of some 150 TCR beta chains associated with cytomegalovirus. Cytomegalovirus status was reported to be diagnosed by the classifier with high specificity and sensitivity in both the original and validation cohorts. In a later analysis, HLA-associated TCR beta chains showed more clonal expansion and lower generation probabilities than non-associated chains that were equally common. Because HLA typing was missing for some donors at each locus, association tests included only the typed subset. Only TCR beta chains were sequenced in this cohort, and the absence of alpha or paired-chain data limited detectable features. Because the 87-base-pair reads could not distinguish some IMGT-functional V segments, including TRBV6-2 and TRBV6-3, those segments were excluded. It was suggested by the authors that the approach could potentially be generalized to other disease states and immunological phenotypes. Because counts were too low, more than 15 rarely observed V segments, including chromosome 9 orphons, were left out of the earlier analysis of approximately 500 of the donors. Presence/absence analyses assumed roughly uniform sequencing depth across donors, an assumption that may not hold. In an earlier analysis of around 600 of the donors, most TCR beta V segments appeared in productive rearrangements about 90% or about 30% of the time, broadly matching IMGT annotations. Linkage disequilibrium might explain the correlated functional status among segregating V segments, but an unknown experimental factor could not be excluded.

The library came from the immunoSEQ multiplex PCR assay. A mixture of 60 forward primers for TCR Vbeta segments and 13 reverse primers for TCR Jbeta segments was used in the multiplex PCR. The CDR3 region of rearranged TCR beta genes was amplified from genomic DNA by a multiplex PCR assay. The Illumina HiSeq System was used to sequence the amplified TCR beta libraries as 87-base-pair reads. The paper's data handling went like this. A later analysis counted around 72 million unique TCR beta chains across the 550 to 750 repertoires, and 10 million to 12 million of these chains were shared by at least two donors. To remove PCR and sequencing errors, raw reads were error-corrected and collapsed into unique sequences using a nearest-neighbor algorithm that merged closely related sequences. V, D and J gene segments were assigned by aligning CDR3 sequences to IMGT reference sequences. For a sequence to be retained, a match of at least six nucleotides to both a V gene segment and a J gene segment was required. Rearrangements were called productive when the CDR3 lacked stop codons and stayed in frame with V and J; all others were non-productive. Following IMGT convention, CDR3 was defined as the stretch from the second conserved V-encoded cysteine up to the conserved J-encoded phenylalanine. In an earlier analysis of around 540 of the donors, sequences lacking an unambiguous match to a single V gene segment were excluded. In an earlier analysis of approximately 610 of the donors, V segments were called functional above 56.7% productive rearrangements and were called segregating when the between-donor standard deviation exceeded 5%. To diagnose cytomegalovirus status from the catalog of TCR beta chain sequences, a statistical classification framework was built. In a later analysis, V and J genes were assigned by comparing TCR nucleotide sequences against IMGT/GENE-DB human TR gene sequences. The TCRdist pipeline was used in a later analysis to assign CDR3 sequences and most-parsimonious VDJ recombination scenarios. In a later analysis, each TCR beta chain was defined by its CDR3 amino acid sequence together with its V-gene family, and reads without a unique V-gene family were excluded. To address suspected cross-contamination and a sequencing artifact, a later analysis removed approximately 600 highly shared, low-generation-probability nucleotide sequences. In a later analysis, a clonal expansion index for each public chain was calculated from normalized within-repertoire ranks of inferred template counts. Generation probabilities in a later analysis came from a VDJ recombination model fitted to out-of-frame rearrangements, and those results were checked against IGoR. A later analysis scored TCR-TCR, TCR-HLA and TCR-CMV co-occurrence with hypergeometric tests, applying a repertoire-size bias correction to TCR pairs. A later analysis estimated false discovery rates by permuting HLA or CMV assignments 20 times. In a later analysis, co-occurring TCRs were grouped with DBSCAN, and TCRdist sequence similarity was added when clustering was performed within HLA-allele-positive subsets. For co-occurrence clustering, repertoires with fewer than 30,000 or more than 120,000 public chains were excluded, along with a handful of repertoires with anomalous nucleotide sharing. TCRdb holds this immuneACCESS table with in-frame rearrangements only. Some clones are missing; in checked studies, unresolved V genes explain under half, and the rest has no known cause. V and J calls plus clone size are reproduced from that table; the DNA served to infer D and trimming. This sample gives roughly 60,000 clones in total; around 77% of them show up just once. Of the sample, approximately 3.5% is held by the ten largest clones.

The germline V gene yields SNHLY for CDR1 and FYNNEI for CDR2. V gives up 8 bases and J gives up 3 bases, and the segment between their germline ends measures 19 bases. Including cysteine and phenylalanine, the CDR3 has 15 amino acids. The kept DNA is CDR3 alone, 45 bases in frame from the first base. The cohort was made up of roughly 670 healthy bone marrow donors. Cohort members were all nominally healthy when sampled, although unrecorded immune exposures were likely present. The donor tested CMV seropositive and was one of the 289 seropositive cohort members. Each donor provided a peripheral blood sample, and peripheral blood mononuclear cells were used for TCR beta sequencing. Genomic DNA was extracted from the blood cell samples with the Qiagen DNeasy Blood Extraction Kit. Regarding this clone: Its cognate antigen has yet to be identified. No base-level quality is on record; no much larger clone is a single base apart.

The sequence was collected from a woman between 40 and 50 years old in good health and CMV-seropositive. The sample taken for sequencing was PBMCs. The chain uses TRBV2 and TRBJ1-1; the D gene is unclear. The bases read TGTGCCAGCGTACGGTTGAGTGCGGGCCACACTGAAGCTTTCTTT. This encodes CASVRLSAGHTEAFF. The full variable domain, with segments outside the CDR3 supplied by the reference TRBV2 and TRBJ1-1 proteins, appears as EPEVTQTPSHQVTQMGQEVILRCVPISNHLYFYWYRQILGQKVEFLVSFYNNEISEKSEIFDDQFSVERPDGSNFTLKIRSTKLEDSAMYFCASVRLSAGHTEAFFGQGTRLTVV.